The clone carrying this T cell receptor (beta chain) is a singleton in its sample. The antigen is unknown. This entry comes from a study of T cell responses to AZD1222 COVID-19 vaccine. Study as a whole: It was second doses at about 4 or about 12 weeks that were pooled. Findings and caveats of the study: Donor demographics were predominantly white British with a female majority; clonal diversity may be underestimated.

This table comes from immunoSEQ multiplex PCR, and its TCRdb copy is limited to in-frame clones, with some not included. The sample consists of 140,000 to 150,000 clones, about 93% of them appearing once. The CDR3 has 18 amino acids. V shed 4 bases and J 1 base; nucleotides not matched to a gene: 11. Germline CDR1 SGHAT, CDR2 FQNNGV. The TCR was taken from an adult in good health. The chain joins TRBV11-2 to TRBJ2-2; TRBD1 matches at 8 bases. The sequenced sample was peripheral blood, obtained on day 0 of AZD1222 vaccination. The CDR3 loop reads CASSSAQGTGGNTGELFF. CDR3 DNA: TGTGCCAGCAGCTCAGCCCAAGGCACAGGGGGGAACACCGGGGAGCTGTTTTTT.